Below, one T cell receptor (beta chain) is given with its context. As yet, its antigen is unknown. The data were produced by immunoSEQ multiplex PCR, yet TCRdb's version contains in-frame clones alone and is incomplete. The sample holds approximately 41,000 clones, more than 70% seen once. These data belong to a study of T cells in localized non-small cell lung cancer. Points from the study as a whole: Uninvolved nearby lung showed the greatest T cell clonality, exceeding that found in tumor. The tumor had only one region sequenced, so heterogeneity remains possible. Within adjacent lung there appeared a median approximately 59 of the top 100 tumor clones. Longer overall survival was seen with higher T cell density measured in blood.

This specimen was peripheral blood, taken before any cancer treatment. This TCR was recovered from a female donor of 60 years or more with stage I squamous cell lung carcinoma.

The CDR3 loop is CASTTRPPRAEAFF. CDR3 nucleotide sequence: TGTGCCAGTACCACAAGACCCCCGAGGGCTGAAGCTTTCTTT. The gene calls are TRBV19 and TRBJ1-1; D not resolved. The V gene's germline CDR1 is LNHDA and CDR2 SQIVND (reference sequence). CDR3 length equals 14 residues. Trimming removed 7 bases at V and 6 bases at J, with 18 bases between.